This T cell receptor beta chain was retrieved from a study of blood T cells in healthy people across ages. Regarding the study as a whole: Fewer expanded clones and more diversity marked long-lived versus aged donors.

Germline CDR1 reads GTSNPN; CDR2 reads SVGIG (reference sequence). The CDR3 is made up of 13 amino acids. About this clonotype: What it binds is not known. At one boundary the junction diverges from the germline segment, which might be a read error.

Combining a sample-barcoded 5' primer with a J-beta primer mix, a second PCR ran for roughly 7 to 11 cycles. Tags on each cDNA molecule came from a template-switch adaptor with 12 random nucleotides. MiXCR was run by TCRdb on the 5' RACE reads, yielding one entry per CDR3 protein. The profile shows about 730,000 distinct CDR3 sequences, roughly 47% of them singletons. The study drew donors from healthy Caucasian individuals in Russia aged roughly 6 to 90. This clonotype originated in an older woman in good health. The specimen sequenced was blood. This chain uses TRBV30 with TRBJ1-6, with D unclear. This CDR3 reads CACSAGYNSPLHF. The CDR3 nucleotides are TGTGCCTGTAGTGCGGGGTATAATTCACCCCTCCACTTT.